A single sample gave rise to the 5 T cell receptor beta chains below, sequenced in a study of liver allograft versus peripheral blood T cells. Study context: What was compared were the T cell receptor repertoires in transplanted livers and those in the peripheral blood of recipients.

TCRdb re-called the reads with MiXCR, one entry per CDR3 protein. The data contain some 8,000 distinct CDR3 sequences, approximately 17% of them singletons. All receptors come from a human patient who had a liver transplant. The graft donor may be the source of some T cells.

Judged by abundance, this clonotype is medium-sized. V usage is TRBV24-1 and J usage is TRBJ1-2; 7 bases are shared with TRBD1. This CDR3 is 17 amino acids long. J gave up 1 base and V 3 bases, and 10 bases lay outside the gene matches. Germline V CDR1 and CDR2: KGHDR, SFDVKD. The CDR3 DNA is TGTGCCACCAGTGATACCGGACAGGAGAACTATAACTATGGCTACACCTTC. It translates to CATSDTGQENYNYGYTF.

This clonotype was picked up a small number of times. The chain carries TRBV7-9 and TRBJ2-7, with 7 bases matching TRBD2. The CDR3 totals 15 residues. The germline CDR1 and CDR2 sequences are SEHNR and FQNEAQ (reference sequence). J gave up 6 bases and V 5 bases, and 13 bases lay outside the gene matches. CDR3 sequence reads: CASSPLGSGTREQYF. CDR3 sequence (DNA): TGTGCCAGCAGCCCCCTCGGCAGCGGGACTCGCGAGCAGTACTTC. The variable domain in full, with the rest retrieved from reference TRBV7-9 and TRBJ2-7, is DTGVSQNPRHKITKRGQNVTFRCDPISEHNRLYWYRQTLGQGPEFLTYFQNEAQLEKSRLLSDRFSAERPKGSFSTLEIQRTEQGDSAMYLCASSPLGSGTREQYFGPGTRLTVT.

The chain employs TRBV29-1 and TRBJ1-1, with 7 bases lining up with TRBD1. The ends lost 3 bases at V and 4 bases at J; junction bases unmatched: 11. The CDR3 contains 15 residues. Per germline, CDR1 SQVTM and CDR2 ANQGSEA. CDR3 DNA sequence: TGCAGCGTTGAGCCCCCCCGACAGGGTTCCACTGAAGCTTTCTTT. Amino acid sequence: CSVEPPRQGSTEAFF.

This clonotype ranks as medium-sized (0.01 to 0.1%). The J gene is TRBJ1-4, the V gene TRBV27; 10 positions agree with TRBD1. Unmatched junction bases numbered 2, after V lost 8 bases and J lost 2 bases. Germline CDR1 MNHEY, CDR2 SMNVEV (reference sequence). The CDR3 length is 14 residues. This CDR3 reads CASGDRGTNEKLFF. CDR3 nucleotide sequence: TGTGCCAGCGGGGACAGGGGCACTAATGAAAAACTGTTTTTT.

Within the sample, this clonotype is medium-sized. The CDR3 DNA is TGTGCCAGCAGCCGGCTGGAGGGGGAGACCCAGTACTTC. Its translation: CASSRLEGETQYF. The chain carries TRBV28 and TRBJ2-5; D is possibly TRBD2 (6 bases). Germline CDR1 reads MDHEN; CDR2 reads SYDVKM. There are 13 residues in the CDR3. Between the trimmed V and J ends, which lost 6 bases and 5 bases, there was a span of 13 bases.